This T cell receptor (beta chain) was documented in a study of control samples from healthy donors and cancer patients. CDR1 is SQVTM and CDR2 is ANQGSEA in the germline V gene. The V end was cut by 3 bases, the J end by 1 base, with 6 bases between. The CDR3 spans 12 residues. Only in-frame clones appear in the TCRdb table, and some are missing; sequencing was by immunoSEQ multiplex PCR. The data contain tens of thousands of clones, about 93% of them seen just once; the ten biggest clones take up about 5%. The rearrangement uses TRBV29-1 and TRBJ1-1; D gene unclear. The receptor was isolated from a woman between 18 and 29 years old in good health. Sequenced material: blood. The CDR3 spells CSVDWGNTEAFF. As DNA, the CDR3 is TGCAGCGTTGATTGGGGGAACACTGAAGCTTTCTTT.